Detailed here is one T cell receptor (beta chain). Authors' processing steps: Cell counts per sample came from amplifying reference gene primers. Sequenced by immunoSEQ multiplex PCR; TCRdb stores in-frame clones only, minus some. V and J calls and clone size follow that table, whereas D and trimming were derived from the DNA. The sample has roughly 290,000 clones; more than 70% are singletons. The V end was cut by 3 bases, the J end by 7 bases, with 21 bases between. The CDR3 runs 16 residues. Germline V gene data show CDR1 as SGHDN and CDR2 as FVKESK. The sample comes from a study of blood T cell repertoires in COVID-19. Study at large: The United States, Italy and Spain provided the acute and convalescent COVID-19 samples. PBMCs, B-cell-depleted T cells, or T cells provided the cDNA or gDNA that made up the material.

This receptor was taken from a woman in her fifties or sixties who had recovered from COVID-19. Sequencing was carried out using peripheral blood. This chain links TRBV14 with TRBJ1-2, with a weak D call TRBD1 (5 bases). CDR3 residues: CASSQKAGRSVRGYTF. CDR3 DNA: TGTGCCAGCAGCCAGAAAGCGGGACGGAGTGTGCGTGGCTACACCTTC. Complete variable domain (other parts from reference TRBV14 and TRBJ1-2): EAGVTQFPSHSVIEKGQTVTLRCDPISGHDNLYWYRRVMGKEIKFLLHFVKESKQDESGMPNNRFLAERTGGTYSTLKVQPAELEDSGVYFCASSQKAGRSVRGYTFGSGTRLTVV.